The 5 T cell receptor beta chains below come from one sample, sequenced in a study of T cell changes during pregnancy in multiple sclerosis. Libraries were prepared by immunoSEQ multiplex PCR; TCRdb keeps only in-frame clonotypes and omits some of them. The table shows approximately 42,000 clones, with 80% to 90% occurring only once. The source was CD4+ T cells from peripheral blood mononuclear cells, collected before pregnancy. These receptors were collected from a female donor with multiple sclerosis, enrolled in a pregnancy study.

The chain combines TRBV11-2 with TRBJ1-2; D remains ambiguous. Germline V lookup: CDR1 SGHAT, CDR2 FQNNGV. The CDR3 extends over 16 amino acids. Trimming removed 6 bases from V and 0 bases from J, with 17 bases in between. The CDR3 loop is CASRNLRVGANYGYTF. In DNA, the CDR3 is TGTGCCAGCAGGAATCTGAGGGTCGGGGCTAACTATGGCTACACCTTC.

The DNA of the CDR3 is TGTGCCAGCAGTGAATTTTGGACAGGCGCGGGTGGAGAGACCCAGTACTTC. It yields the protein CASSEFWTGAGGETQYF. The chain carries TRBV6-1 and TRBJ2-5, with 7 bases that match TRBD1. This CDR3 has 17 residues. Unmatched junction bases numbered 13, after V lost 2 bases and J lost 4 bases. Germline V gene sequence: CDR1 MNHNS, CDR2 SASEGT.

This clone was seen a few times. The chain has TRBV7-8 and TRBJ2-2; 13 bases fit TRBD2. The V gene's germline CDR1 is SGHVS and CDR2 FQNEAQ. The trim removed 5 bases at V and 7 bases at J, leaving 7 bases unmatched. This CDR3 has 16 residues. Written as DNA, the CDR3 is TGTGCCAGCAGCCCCACTAGCGGGGGGGCCGGCGGGGAGCTGTTTTTT. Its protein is CASSPTSGGAGGELFF.

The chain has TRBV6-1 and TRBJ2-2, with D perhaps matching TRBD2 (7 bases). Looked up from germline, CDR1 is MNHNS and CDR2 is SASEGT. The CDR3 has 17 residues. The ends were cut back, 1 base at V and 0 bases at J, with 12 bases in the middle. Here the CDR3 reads CASSEVGGAPNTGELFF. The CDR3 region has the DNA TGTGCCAGCAGTGAAGTTGGGGGGGCGCCGAACACCGGGGAGCTGTTTTTT.

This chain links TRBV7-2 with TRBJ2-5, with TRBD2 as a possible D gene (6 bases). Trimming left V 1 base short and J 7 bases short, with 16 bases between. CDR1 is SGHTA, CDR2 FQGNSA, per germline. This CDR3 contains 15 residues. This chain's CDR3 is CASSLVGAPEGTQYF. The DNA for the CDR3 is TGTGCCAGCAGCTTAGTCGGGGCCCCGGAGGGGACCCAGTACTTC.